The next 25 T cell receptor beta chains were all read from a single sample in a study of T cell repertoires in cytomegalovirus infection. TCRdb reanalysed the reads using MiXCR and keeps one entry per CDR3 protein. The sample contains about 740,000 distinct CDR3 sequences, about 40% of which appear only once. Sequencing was performed on PBMCs. All receptors come from a human donor in good health (CMV status not recorded). Some clones in this sample may be carry-over from other donors' samples.

V and J are TRBV28 and TRBJ1-6; 7 nucleotides line up with TRBD1. The V gene's germline CDR1 is MDHEN and CDR2 SYDVKM. CDR3 length equals 13 residues. Trimming took 5 bases from V and 10 from J; bases not matched to a gene: 5. The CDR3 DNA reads TGTGCCAGCAGTCCGCCAGGGGGATCACCCCTCCACTTT. Its protein is CASSPPGGSPLHF. Combining the CDR3 with reference TRBV28 and TRBJ1-6 gives the whole variable domain DVKVTQSSRYLVKRTGEKVFLECVQDMDHENMFWYRQDPGLGLRLIYFSYDVKMKEKGDIPEGYSVSREKKERFSLILESASTNQTSMYLCASSPPGGSPLHFGNGTRLTVT.

The V call is TRBV20-1, the J call TRBJ2-7, with TRBD2 matching 16 bases. There are 16 residues in the CDR3. Unmatched junction bases numbered 5, after V lost 5 bases and J lost 1 base. CDR1 is DFQATT and CDR2 is SNEGSKA in the germline V gene (reference sequence). The CDR3 here is CSAGGLAGGPSYEQYF. The DNA of the CDR3 is TGCAGTGCTGGGGGACTAGCGGGAGGGCCGTCCTACGAGCAGTACTTC.

The chain joins TRBV6-8 to TRBJ1-2, with 7 bases that match TRBD1. The V gene's germline CDR1 is MNHGY and CDR2 SAAAGT. The CDR3 is 15 residues long. V was pared by 8 bases and J by 5 bases, with 14 bases of the junction left unmatched. The CDR3 bases are TGTGCCAGCGTAATGAAAGGGGGCTCCTATTATGGCTACACCTTC. It is translated as CASVMKGGSYYGYTF.

The chain recombines TRBV19 with TRBJ1-1, with D possibly matching TRBD1 (6 bases). With 7 bases removed from V and 5 bases from J, the gap between germline ends came to 20 bases. Germline assignment: CDR1 LNHDA and CDR2 SQIVND (reference sequence). This CDR3 contains 15 residues. Here the CDR3 reads CASIMQGLGKTEAFF. The DNA of the CDR3 is TGTGCCAGTATTATGCAGGGGTTGGGAAAGACTGAAGCTTTCTTT.

The chain combines TRBV20-1 with TRBJ2-7; 11 bases fit TRBD1. V dropped 5 bases and J dropped 5; count of bases not matched to a gene: 5. Germline assignment: CDR1 DFQATT and CDR2 SNEGSKA (reference sequence). The CDR3 extends over 13 amino acids. CDR3 sequence: CSASDRGLNEQYF. The CDR3 DNA follows: TGCAGTGCTTCGGACAGGGGGCTGAACGAGCAGTACTTC.

The V call is TRBV28, the J call TRBJ1-2; D is undetermined. Trimming left V 3 bases short and J 1 base short, with 12 bases between. The CDR3 loop spans 15 amino acids. CDR1 and CDR2 (germline): MDHEN, SYDVKM. The CDR3: CASSLWAVNNYGYTF. CDR3 bases: TGTGCCAGCAGTTTGTGGGCAGTGAATAACTATGGCTACACCTTC.

CDR3 coding DNA: TGTGCCAGCACTGGAGGAGGGGCAGGGAACACTGAAGCTTTCTTT. As protein: CASTGGGAGNTEAFF. V usage is TRBV6-2 or TRBV6-3 and J usage is TRBJ1-1, with D maybe TRBD1 (5 bases). The CDR3 is made up of 15 amino acids. V was trimmed by 7 bases and J by 1 base, leaving 16 bases between them. Germline V lookup: CDR1 MNHEY, CDR2 SVGEGT.

The gene calls are TRBV7-9 and TRBJ1-2; D is unclear. The CDR3 length is 15 residues. Trimming pared 3 bases from V and 4 bases from J, leaving 15 bases between. The V gene's germline CDR1 is SEHNR and CDR2 FQNEAQ (reference sequence). This CDR3 is CASSFPGAGSYGYTF. DNA of the CDR3: TGTGCCAGCAGCTTCCCGGGAGCCGGATCCTATGGCTACACCTTC.

This clonotype appeared a single time. V gene TRBV5-5 combines with J gene TRBJ1-5; TRBD1 matches 9 bases. Losses at the gene ends were 4 bases for V and 0 bases for J; bases not matched to a gene: 5. Germline V gene sequence: CDR1 SGHKS, CDR2 YYEKEE (reference sequence). CDR3 length: 16 amino acids. The CDR3 DNA sequence: TGTGCCAGCAGCCCCCGGGACAGGGATAGCAATCAGCCCCAGCATTTT. It is translated as CASSPRDRDSNQPQHF.

V is TRBV4-2 and J is TRBJ2-2, with D unclear. Trimming removed 4 bases at V and 1 base at J, with 10 bases between. The V gene's germline CDR1 is LGHNA and CDR2 YNFKEQ. The CDR3 has 15 residues. The CDR3 DNA follows: TGTGCCAGCAGCCCTTATCAGGTGAACACCGGGGAGCTGTTTTTT. Translated: CASSPYQVNTGELFF.

To note about this clonotype: One end of the junction fails to match germline, which may point to a read error. V usage is TRBV5-4 and J usage is TRBJ2-1; the D call may be TRBD1 or TRBD2 (5 bases each). Germline assignment: CDR1 SGHNT and CDR2 YYREEE (reference sequence). The CDR3 spans 15 residues. The CDR3 reads CASSFLRGRYKEQFF. The CDR3 DNA follows: TGTGCCAGCAGCTTCCTGAGGGGCCGCTACAAGGAGCAGTTCTTC.

The chain joins TRBV24-1 to TRBJ2-7, with 7 bases that match TRBD2. Germline loops: CDR1 KGHDR, CDR2 SFDVKD. There are 14 residues in the CDR3. The J segment lost 4 bases and the V segment lost 5 bases, leaving 7 bases of the junction unmatched. CDR3: CATSATGGPYEQYF. As DNA, the CDR3 is TGTGCCACCAGTGCGACGGGAGGACCGTACGAGCAGTACTTC.

The V gene is TRBV20-1, the J gene TRBJ1-5; possibly TRBD1 for D (6 bases). Germline V gives CDR1 DFQATT, CDR2 SNEGSKA (reference sequence). The CDR3 runs 13 residues. Trimming removed 5 bases at V and 3 bases at J, with 11 bases between. CDR3: CSAFRQDNQPQHF. DNA of the CDR3: TGCAGTGCTTTTAGACAGGACAATCAGCCCCAGCATTTT.

Only one count was recorded for this clonotype. A much larger clone sits a single nucleotide away, making a read error possible. The J gene is TRBJ2-5, the V gene TRBV7-2, with 7 bases aligning to TRBD1. The germline V gene has CDR1 SGHTA and CDR2 FQGNSA. There are 15 residues in the CDR3. CDR3 bases: TGTGACAGCAGCTTGGGACAGCTCAATCGGGAGACCCAGTACTTC. It specifies CDSSLGQLNRETQYF.

The chain links TRBV11-1 to TRBJ1-2; 7 nucleotides match TRBD1. This CDR3 region has 14 residues. Unmatched junction bases numbered 3, after V lost 5 bases and J lost 0 bases. The germline CDR1 and CDR2 sequences are SGHAT and FQDESV (reference sequence). CDR3 sequence: CASSPGQANYGYTF. The DNA for the CDR3 is TGTGCCAGCAGCCCCGGACAGGCTAACTATGGCTACACCTTC.

Written as DNA, the CDR3 is TGTGCCTCCTACATGAACACTGAAGCTTTCTTT. Its translation is CASYMNTEAFF. This sequence joins TRBV6-5 and TRBJ1-1; D gene ambiguous. The CDR3 runs to 11 residues. The V gene lost 11 bases and the J gene lost 0 bases, with 7 bases spanning the gap. CDR1 MNHEY and CDR2 SVGAGI come from the germline V gene.

This clonotype showed up many times. V is TRBV7-2 and J is TRBJ1-1, with a possible D match to TRBD1 (5 bases). This CDR3 contains 15 residues. Germline CDR1 reads SGHTA; CDR2 reads FQGNSA. The V end lost 1 base, the J end lost 3 bases, and 12 bases lay between the germline ends. CDR3 sequence (DNA): TGTGCCAGCAGCTTAGTGGCGGGGGGAGACACTGAAGCTTTCTTT. This gives the protein CASSLVAGGDTEAFF.

As for this clonotype: One junction end does not reproduce the germline sequence, and a read error may be involved. For the CDR3, the DNA is TGTGCCAGCATTGAACTTGACTTCTACAATGAGCAGTTCTTC. This encodes CASIELDFYNEQFF. This chain joins TRBV6-1 and TRBJ2-1, with D uncertain. Germline assignment: CDR1 MNHNS and CDR2 SASEGT. The CDR3 sequence is 14 residues long.

This clonotype was recorded a few times. The CDR3 spells CASSGDNLPSSYNEQFF. The CDR3 DNA is TGTGCCAGCAGTGGGGACAACCTACCGAGCTCCTACAATGAGCAGTTCTTC. The gene calls are TRBV2 and TRBJ2-1, with TRBD1 as a possible D gene (6 bases). V lost 4 bases and J 0 bases, leaving 16 bases between the germline ends. Germline V gene data show CDR1 as SNHLY and CDR2 as FYNNEI. The CDR3 totals 17 residues.

The V call is TRBV19, the J call TRBJ2-1; perhaps TRBD2 as D (6 bases). Germline CDR1 reads LNHDA; CDR2 reads SQIVND (reference sequence). The CDR3 spans 17 residues. V dropped 8 bases and J dropped 1 base, with 21 bases sitting between them. The CDR3, as DNA: TGTGCCAGTCCCCCATACCCGGGACTGCTTTCCTACAATGAGCAGTTCTTC. It encodes CASPPYPGLLSYNEQFF.

Only a few counts were recorded for this clonotype. The chain has TRBV7-2 and TRBJ2-7; D perhaps matches TRBD2 (7 bases). The CDR3 contains 16 residues. V lost 1 base, J lost 3 bases, and 16 bases lay in between. CDR1 is SGHTA and CDR2 is FQGNSA in the germline V gene. CDR3 sequence (DNA): TGTGCCAGCAGCTTAGGATCGGGGGGCGTCGGCTACGAGCAGTACTTC. The encoded protein is CASSLGSGGVGYEQYF.

The chain joins TRBV7-4 to TRBJ2-2; 7 bases match TRBD1. The CDR3 has 14 residues. Germline V gene sequence: CDR1 SGHVT, CDR2 SQSDAQ. Germline trimming cut 6 bases from V and 6 bases from J; bases unmatched to any gene: 7. Here the CDR3 reads CASRPGTESGELFF. CDR3 bases: TGTGCCAGCAGGCCCGGGACAGAGTCCGGGGAGCTGTTTTTT.

This clonotype was found a few times. The rearrangement links TRBV4-1 to TRBJ2-6; possibly TRBD1 for D (7 bases). With 1 base removed from V and 3 bases from J, the gap between germline ends came to 16 bases. Germline CDR1 reads MGHRA; CDR2 reads YSYEKL. This CDR3 spans 18 amino acids. The CDR3 DNA sequence: TGCGCCAGCAGCCAAGCCGACAGGGACTTCGGTGGGGCCAACGTCCTGACTTTC. Amino acids: CASSQADRDFGGANVLTF.

V is TRBV5-5 and J is TRBJ1-2; the D gene is possibly TRBD1 (5 bases). Germline CDR1 reads SGHKS; CDR2 reads YYEKEE (reference sequence). The CDR3 runs to 13 residues. V was pared by 1 base and J by 8 bases, with 12 bases between. This chain's CDR3 is CASSLQGWRGYTF. In nucleotides, the CDR3 is TGTGCCAGCAGCTTGCAGGGTTGGAGGGGCTACACCTTC. Using reference TRBV5-5 and TRBJ1-2 for the parts outside the CDR3, the full variable domain is DAGVTQSPTHLIKTRGQQVTLRCSPISGHKSVSWYQQVLGQGPQFIFQYYEKEERGRGNFPDRFSARQFPNYSSELNVNALLLGDSALYLCASSLQGWRGYTFGSGTRLTVV.

This rearrangement joins TRBV10-3 to TRBJ2-6, with TRBD1 matching 8 bases. The V and J ends lost 0 bases and 4 bases, in that order; junction bases with no gene match: 14. Germline assignment: CDR1 ENHRY and CDR2 SYGVKD. The CDR3 totals 20 residues. CDR3 DNA: TGTGCCATCAGTGAGTCAAAAGCGCAGGGGGCGGCTTACGGGGCCAACGTCCTGACTTTC. Protein sequence: CAISESKAQGAAYGANVLTF.